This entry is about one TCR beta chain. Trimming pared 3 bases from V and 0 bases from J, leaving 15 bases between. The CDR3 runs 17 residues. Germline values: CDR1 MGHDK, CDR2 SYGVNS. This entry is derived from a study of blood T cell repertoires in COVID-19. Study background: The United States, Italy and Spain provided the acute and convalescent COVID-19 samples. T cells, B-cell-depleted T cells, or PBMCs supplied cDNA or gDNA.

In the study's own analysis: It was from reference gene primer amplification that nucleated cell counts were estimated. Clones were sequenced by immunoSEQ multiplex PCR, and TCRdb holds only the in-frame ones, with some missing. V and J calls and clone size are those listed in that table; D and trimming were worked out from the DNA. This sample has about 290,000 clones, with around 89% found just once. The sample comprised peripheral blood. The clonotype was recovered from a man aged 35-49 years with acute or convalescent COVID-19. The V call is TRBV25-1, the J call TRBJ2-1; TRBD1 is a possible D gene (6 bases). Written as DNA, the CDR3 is TGTGCCAGCAGTGACTATCGAACAGGGAGCTCCTACAATGAGCAGTTCTTC. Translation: CASSDYRTGSSYNEQFF.